A selection of T cell receptor beta chains follows, all from one sample in a study of beta chain features in type 1 diabetes. Here immunoSEQ multiplex PCR was the method, and the copy in TCRdb shows in-frame clones only, minus some. The sample comprises about 250,000 clones, roughly 15% of which are singletons, and about 0.03% rests with the top ten. The sample taken for sequencing was naive CD4+ T cells from blood. The receptors were sampled from a woman aged 40 to 50 in good health. Each CDR3 is given with its conserved first and last residue. The D gene is left open where the match is weak. Only part of the rows carry a size: once, few, many, or a class if the clone is expanded.

TRBJ2-3	.	.	TRBV5-1	12	TGCGCCAGCAAGCGGGGCACAGATACGCAGTATTTT	CASKRGTDTQYF
TRBJ1-5	few	.	TRBV19	16	TGTGCCAGTACCACAACTCGGATCGGTCGGGGTCAGCCCCAGCATTTT	CASTTTRIGRGQPQHF
TRBJ2-7	.	TRBD1	TRBV7-2	18	TGTGCCAGCAGCTTAGCGTTCGGGCTTGGGACAGGTTCCTACGAGCAGTACTTC	CASSLAFGLGTGSYEQYF
TRBJ2-3	.	.	TRBV11-2	12	TGTGCCAGCAGCTCTTACTCAGATACGCAGTATTTT	CASSSYSDTQYF
TRBJ1-1	.	.	TRBV28	12	TGTGCCAGCAGGCCCTCGTTACGGGAAGCTTTCTTT	CASRPSLREAFF
TRBJ2-1	.	.	TRBV29-1	13	TGCAGCACCCGGGACAACTCCTACAATGAGCAGTTCTTC	CSTRDNSYNEQFF
TRBJ1-5	.	.	TRBV7-9	14	TGTGCCAGCAGCTTAGTGGGAGTCAATCAGCCCCAGCATTTT	CASSLVGVNQPQHF
TRBJ2-3	few	.	TRBV5-4	13	TGTGCCAGCAGCTCTAGCGTCACAGATACGCAGTATTTT	CASSSSVTDTQYF
TRBJ2-1	.	TRBD2	TRBV9	16	TGTGCCAGCAGCCCCATAGCGGGGGCCTTTTACAATGAGCAGTTCTTC	CASSPIAGAFYNEQFF
TRBJ2-7	few	.	TRBV18	14	TGTGCCAGCTCACCTCTTCCAGGGATCTACGAGCAGTACTTC	CASSPLPGIYEQYF
TRBJ2-3	.	.	TRBV11-2	11	TGTGCCAGCAACCTATGGGATACGCAGTATTTT	CASNLWDTQYF
TRBJ1-2	few	.	TRBV6-5	15	TGTGCCAGCAGTTACTCGAATCAGCGGCGGGACGGCTACACCTTC	CASSYSNQRRDGYTF
TRBJ1-2	.	.	TRBV29-1	14	TGCAGCGTTGAAAGGTTGGACAGAGACTATGGCTACACCTTC	CSVERLDRDYGYTF
TRBJ1-5	.	.	TRBV4-1	14	TGCGCCAGCAGCCTTTCGGGAGGCAATCAGCCCCAGCATTTT	CASSLSGGNQPQHF
TRBJ2-5	few	.	TRBV18	15	TGTGCCAGCTCACCACCCGGGAGTCTCGGAGAGACCCAGTACTTC	CASSPPGSLGETQYF
TRBJ2-2	few	.	TRBV5-1	16	TGCGCCAGCAGCTTGATAGACAGGTCGAACACCGGGGAGCTGTTTTTT	CASSLIDRSNTGELFF
TRBJ2-2	few	TRBD1	TRBV7-2	15	TGTGCCAGCATCGACAGGGGCCCTAACACCGGGGAGCTGTTTTTT	CASIDRGPNTGELFF
TRBJ2-7	.	TRBD1	TRBV27	14	TGTGCCAGCAGTTCCGGGACAGGAGGATACGAGCAGTACTTC	CASSSGTGGYEQYF
TRBJ2-3	.	TRBD1	TRBV6-4	17	TGTGCCAGCAGTGACTCTTACAGGGGGGAATGGACAGATACGCAGTATTTT	CASSDSYRGEWTDTQYF
TRBJ2-1	few	.	TRBV10-3	13	TGTGCCACCCGACTGGGGGGAAACAATGAGCAGTTCTTC	CATRLGGNNEQFF
TRBJ1-2	.	.	TRBV7-2	13	TGTGCCAGCAGCTTAGACCGGGGTCGGGGCTACACCTTC	CASSLDRGRGYTF
TRBJ2-7	few	TRBD1	TRBV5-4	15	TGTGCCAGCAGCAGAGGGGGACAGGGGAGGTCCGAGCAGTACTTC	CASSRGGQGRSEQYF
TRBJ2-2	few	TRBD2	TRBV27	16	TGTGCCAGCAGTTTTAGGGCGGGGGGTACTTTCGGGGAGCTGTTTTTT	CASSFRAGGTFGELFF